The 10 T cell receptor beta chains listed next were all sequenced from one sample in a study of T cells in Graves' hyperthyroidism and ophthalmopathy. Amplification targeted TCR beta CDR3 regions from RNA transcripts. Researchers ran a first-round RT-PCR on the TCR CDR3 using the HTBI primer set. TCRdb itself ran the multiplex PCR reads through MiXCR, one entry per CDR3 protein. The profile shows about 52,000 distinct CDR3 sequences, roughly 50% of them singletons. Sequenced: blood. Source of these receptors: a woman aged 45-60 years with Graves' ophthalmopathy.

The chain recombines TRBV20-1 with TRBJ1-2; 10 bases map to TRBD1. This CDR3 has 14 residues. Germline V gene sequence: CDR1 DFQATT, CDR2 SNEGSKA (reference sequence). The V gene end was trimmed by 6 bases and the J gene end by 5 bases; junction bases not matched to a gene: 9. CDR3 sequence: CSAPGDRGRYGYTF. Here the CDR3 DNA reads TGCAGTGCCCCGGGGGACAGGGGTCGGTATGGCTACACCTTC.

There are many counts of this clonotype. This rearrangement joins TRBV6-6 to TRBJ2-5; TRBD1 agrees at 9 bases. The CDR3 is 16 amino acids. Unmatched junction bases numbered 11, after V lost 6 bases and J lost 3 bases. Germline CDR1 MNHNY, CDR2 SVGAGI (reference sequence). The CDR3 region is CASRSRDRVPKETQYF. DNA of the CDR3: TGTGCCAGCAGATCCCGGGACAGGGTACCCAAAGAGACCCAGTACTTC.

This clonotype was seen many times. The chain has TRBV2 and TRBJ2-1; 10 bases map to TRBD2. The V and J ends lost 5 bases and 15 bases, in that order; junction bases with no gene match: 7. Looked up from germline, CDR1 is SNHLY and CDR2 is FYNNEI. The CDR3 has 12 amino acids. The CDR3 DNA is TGTGCCAGCAGTCGAAGCGGGAGGGCACCGTTCTTC. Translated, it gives CASSRSGRAPFF. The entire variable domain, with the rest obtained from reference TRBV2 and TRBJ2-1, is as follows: EPEVTQTPSHQVTQMGQEVILRCVPISNHLYFYWYRQILGQKVEFLVSFYNNEISEKSEIFDDQFSVERPDGSNFTLKIRSTKLEDSAMYFCASSRSGRAPFFGPGTRLTVL.

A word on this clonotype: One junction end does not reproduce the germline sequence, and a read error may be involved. CDR3 sequence reads: CSVRHRVDTEAFF. In DNA, the CDR3 is TGCAGCGTCCGTCACAGAGTGGACACGGAAGCTTTCTTT. The rearrangement uses TRBV29-1 and TRBJ1-1; maybe TRBD1 (5 bases). This CDR3 contains 13 residues. CDR1 and CDR2 from the germline V gene are SQVTM and ANQGSEA.

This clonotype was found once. The CDR3 protein is CATRSGTQNTGELFF. CDR3 sequence (DNA): TGTGCCACCAGGTCCGGGACCCAAAACACCGGGGAGCTGTTTTTT. V gene TRBV24-1 combines with J gene TRBJ2-2; D possibly uses TRBD1 or TRBD2 (5 bases each). Germline-derived CDR1 and CDR2 are KGHDR and SFDVKD. Trimming stripped 7 bases from V and 2 bases from J, with 13 bases between. The CDR3 consists of 15 residues.

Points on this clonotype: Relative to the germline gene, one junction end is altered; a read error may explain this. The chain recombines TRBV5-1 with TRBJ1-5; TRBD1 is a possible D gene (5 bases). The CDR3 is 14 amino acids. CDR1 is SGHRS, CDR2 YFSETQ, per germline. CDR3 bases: TGCGCCAGCAGCCAAGACCCGGGGGGAGAGACCCAGCAGTTT. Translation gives CASSQDPGGETQQF.

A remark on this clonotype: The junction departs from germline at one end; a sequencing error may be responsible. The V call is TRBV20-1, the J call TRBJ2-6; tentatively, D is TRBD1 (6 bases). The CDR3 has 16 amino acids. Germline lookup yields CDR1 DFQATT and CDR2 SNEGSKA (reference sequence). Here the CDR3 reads CSARGGPESGVDVLTF. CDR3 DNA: TGCAGTGCCAGAGGGGGTCCCGAATCTGGGGTCGACGTCCTGACTTTC.

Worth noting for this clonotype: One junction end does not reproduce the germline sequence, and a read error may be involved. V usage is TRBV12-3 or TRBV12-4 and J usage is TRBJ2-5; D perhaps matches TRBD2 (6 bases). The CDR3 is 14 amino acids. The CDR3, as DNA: TGTGCCAGCAGTTTGAGTGGAGGGCAAGAGGCCCAGTACTTC. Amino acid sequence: CASSLSGGQEAQYF.

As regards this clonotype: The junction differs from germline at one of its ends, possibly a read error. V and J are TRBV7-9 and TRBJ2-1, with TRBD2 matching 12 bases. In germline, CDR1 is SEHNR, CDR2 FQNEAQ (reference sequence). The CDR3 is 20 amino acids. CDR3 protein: CASIPTHRGPSGRAWGEQFF. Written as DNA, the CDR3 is TGCGCCAGCATCCCGACTCACAGGGGCCCTAGCGGGAGGGCCTGGGGTGAGCAGTTCTTC.

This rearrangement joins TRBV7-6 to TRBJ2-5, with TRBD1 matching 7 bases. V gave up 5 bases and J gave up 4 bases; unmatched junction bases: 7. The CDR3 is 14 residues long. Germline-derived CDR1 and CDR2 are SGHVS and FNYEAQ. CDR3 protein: CASSPRSGGETQYF. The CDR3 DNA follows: TGTGCCAGCAGCCCCCGGTCAGGGGGAGAGACCCAGTACTTC. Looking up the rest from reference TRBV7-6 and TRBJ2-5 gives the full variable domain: GAGVSQSPRYKVTKRGQDVALRCDPISGHVSLYWYRQALGQGPEFLTYFNYEAQQDKSGLPNDRFSAERPEGSISTLTIQRTEQRDSAMYRCASSPRSGGETQYFGPGTRLLVL.